These T cell receptor beta chains were read from a single sample in a study of cytomegalovirus exposure and HLA in healthy donors. Assay: immunoSEQ multiplex PCR; the TCRdb copy retains only in-frame clones and omits some. The sample has about 160,000 clones, 80% to 90% seen once; the top ten hold about 6%. Input material: PBMCs. The receptors come from a man aged 45-65 years in good health and CMV-seropositive. Both conserved end residues are part of each CDR3. Each record gives: J gene, D gene, V gene, clone size, CDR3 DNA, CDR3 protein. A D gene is named only where the DNA matches it firmly. The size field is filled for only some rows; it gives once, few, many or a size class.

TRBJ2-2,.,TRBV30,once,TGTGCCTCGGGTGGTGACTTGAACACCGGGGAGCTGTTTTTT,CASGGDLNTGELFF
TRBJ2-3,TRBD1,TRBV7-2,.,TGTGCCAGCAGCTCACCCCGGGACAGTAGCACAGATACGCAGTATTTT,CASSSPRDSSTDTQYF
TRBJ1-2,.,TRBV10-2,.,TGCGCCAGCAGTGAGTCGGGCTCAGGGGCGGACTATGGCTACACCTTC,CASSESGSGADYGYTF
TRBJ2-1,TRBD2,TRBV4-2,few,TGTGCCAGCAGCCCTAGGACTAGCGGGGGGACCTACAATGAGCAGTTCTTC,CASSPRTSGGTYNEQFF
TRBJ2-5,TRBD1,TRBV6-1,few,TGTGCCAGCAGTTCCGACAGGGGGCCGGAGACCCAGTACTTC,CASSSDRGPETQYF
TRBJ1-2,TRBD1,TRBV2,.,TGTGCCAGCAGTACCGGGACAGCTGTCTATGGCTACACCTTC,CASSTGTAVYGYTF
TRBJ2-1,.,TRBV6-5,.,TGTGCCAGCAGTCGACTAGACAATGAGCAGTTCTTC,CASSRLDNEQFF
TRBJ2-7,.,TRBV5-1,once,TGCGCCAGCAGCTTGGAGGGGCAGGGGCTGAGAAACGAGCAGTACTTC,CASSLEGQGLRNEQYF
TRBJ1-3,.,TRBV9,.,TGTGCCAGCAGCGTAGTATCCAGGGCGAACACCATATATTTT,CASSVVSRANTIYF
TRBJ2-3,.,TRBV6-6,few,TGTGCCAGCAGTTACAGCGCAGGGGAGTCAGATACGCAGTATTTT,CASSYSAGESDTQYF
TRBJ1-3,.,TRBV4-1,.,TGCGCCAGCAGCCCCCGGCAGGGTCGCGGAAACACCATATATTTT,CASSPRQGRGNTIYF
TRBJ1-6,.,TRBV27,.,TGTGCCAGCAGGCCTCCCGGGAGCCCCTATAATTCACCCCTCCACTTT,CASRPPGSPYNSPLHF
TRBJ1-5,.,TRBV7-9,.,TGTGCCAGCAGCTTAGCGTTGACAGGAAATAGCAATCAGCCCCAGCATTTT,CASSLALTGNSNQPQHF
TRBJ2-2,TRBD2,TRBV7-3,.,TGTGCCAGCAGTCTAGCGGGGGGTAAAACCGGGGAGCTGTTTTTT,CASSLAGGKTGELFF
TRBJ2-2,.,TRBV7-2,.,TGTGCCAGCAGCTTAGGGAGACGCGGGGTTACCGGGGAGCTGTTTTTT,CASSLGRRGVTGELFF
TRBJ2-7,.,TRBV7-9,.,TGTTCCAGCAGCTTAGGGGCAGCCATCGTTGGCGACGAGCAGTACTTC,CSSSLGAAIVGDEQYF
TRBJ1-4,.,TRBV2,.,TGTGCCAGTTCGGAGGGCCAATTTGAAAAACTGTTTTTT,CASSEGQFEKLFF
TRBJ2-2,.,TRBV10-1,.,TGCGCCAGCAGTGAGTCGGCAGGGTACACCGGGGAGCTGTTTTTT,CASSESAGYTGELFF
TRBJ2-7,.,TRBV2,.,TGTGCCAGCAAAGGGCAGGGCGAGCAGTACTTC,CASKGQGEQYF
TRBJ2-3,TRBD1,TRBV5-4,.,TGTGCCAGCAGACGAGGGACAGGGGGAAGGGGAGATACGCAGTATTTT,CASRRGTGGRGDTQYF
TRBJ2-1,TRBD2,TRBV7-9,few,TGTGCCAGCAGCAAAACTAGCGGGCTTGGGAATGAGCAGTTCTTC,CASSKTSGLGNEQFF
TRBJ2-5,TRBD1,TRBV6-6,.,TGTGCCAGCAGTTATTCCGGGACAGGGGAAGAGACCCAGTACTTC,CASSYSGTGEETQYF
TRBJ2-1,TRBD1,TRBV25-1,.,TGTGCCAGCAGGGAGGGGACAGGGTCCTACAATGAGCAGTTCTTC,CASREGTGSYNEQFF
TRBJ1-1,.,TRBV10-2,.,TGCGCCAGCAGTGCAGCGGGCCGAGACACTGAAGCTTTCTTT,CASSAAGRDTEAFF
TRBJ1-5,.,TRBV7-2,once,TGTGCCAGCAGCAGCGCAGGGGTTCAGCCCCAGCATTTT,CASSSAGVQPQHF
TRBJ2-3,TRBD2,TRBV5-6,.,TGTGCCAGCAGCTTCCTAGCGGGAGTGGAAGATACGCAGTATTTT,CASSFLAGVEDTQYF
TRBJ1-3,TRBD1,TRBV30,once,TGTGCCTGGAGCAATGGACAGGGGGGACGTTCTGGAAACACCATATATTTT,CAWSNGQGGRSGNTIYF
TRBJ1-4,.,TRBV7-9,.,TGTGCCAGCAGCCCAGGGAGCAGGGGTGGTGAAAAACTGTTTTTT,CASSPGSRGGEKLFF
TRBJ2-5,TRBD1,TRBV6-5,.,TGTGCCAGCAGTTCGTCATGGACAGGGGGGCAAGAGACCCAGTACTTC,CASSSSWTGGQETQYF
TRBJ2-1,.,TRBV30,.,TGTGCCTGGAGTGTACAGGTATGGGGAGAGCAGTTCTTC,CAWSVQVWGEQFF
TRBJ1-5,.,TRBV6-1,.,TGTGCCAGCAGACCAGTTAATGCAGGCAATCAGCCCCAGCATTTT,CASRPVNAGNQPQHF
TRBJ1-1,.,TRBV5-1,.,TGCGCCAGCAGCTTGGTGGCAAGGGGGGAAGCTTTCTTT,CASSLVARGEAFF
TRBJ2-5,TRBD1,TRBV5-4,.,TGTGCCAGCAGGTCAGGGGGAGAGACCCAGTACTTC,CASRSGGETQYF
TRBJ1-1,.,TRBV11-3,.,TGTGCCAGCCACAAGGGGGATTCGACTGAAGCTTTCTTT,CASHKGDSTEAFF
TRBJ2-7,.,TRBV29-1,.,TGCAGCGTTGCCGGGACAACGGGCGCCGAGCAGTACTTC,CSVAGTTGAEQYF
TRBJ1-4,.,TRBV6-1,once,TGTGCCAGCAGTGAAGCGCGGGAAAAACTGTTTTTT,CASSEAREKLFF
TRBJ2-5,.,TRBV9,.,TGTGCCAGCAGCGCGCAGGGGGGCTTCCGAGAGACCCAGTACTTC,CASSAQGGFRETQYF
TRBJ1-1,.,TRBV18,.,TGTGCCAGCTCACCATTCCCAGGACAAGTTGTGGACACTGAAGCTTTCTTT,CASSPFPGQVVDTEAFF
TRBJ1-5,TRBD1,TRBV5-4,.,TGTGCCAGCAGCCCGACAGGGTATAGCAATCAGCCCCAGCATTTT,CASSPTGYSNQPQHF
TRBJ1-5,.,TRBV27,.,TGTGCCAGCAGTTTAGGATTAGCGCAGCCCCAGCATTTT,CASSLGLAQPQHF
TRBJ2-7,.,TRBV6-6,.,TGTGCCAGCAGTCTGGCCGGGAGCTCCTACGAGCAGTACTTC,CASSLAGSSYEQYF
TRBJ1-2,.,TRBV18,.,TGTGCCAGCTCACAGCAGGGTTACTATGGCTACACCTTC,CASSQQGYYGYTF
TRBJ2-1,TRBD1,TRBV7-3,.,TGTGCCAGCAGCCTGGCAGGGGGCCCAAATGAGCAGTTCTTC,CASSLAGGPNEQFF
TRBJ1-2,.,TRBV15,few,TGTGCCACCAGCAGATCGATGGGACTGGGAGACTATGGCTACACCTTC,CATSRSMGLGDYGYTF
TRBJ1-1,.,TRBV25-1,.,TGTGCCAGCAGCAGCCGAGGGTCGAACACTGAAGCTTTCTTT,CASSSRGSNTEAFF
TRBJ2-7,.,TRBV27,few,TGTGCCAGCAGTCCGGGGGTTACCTACGAGCAGTACTTC,CASSPGVTYEQYF
TRBJ2-5,TRBD1,TRBV7-9,.,TGTGCCAGCAGCTTCGGGACAGGGGACACCCAGTACTTC,CASSFGTGDTQYF